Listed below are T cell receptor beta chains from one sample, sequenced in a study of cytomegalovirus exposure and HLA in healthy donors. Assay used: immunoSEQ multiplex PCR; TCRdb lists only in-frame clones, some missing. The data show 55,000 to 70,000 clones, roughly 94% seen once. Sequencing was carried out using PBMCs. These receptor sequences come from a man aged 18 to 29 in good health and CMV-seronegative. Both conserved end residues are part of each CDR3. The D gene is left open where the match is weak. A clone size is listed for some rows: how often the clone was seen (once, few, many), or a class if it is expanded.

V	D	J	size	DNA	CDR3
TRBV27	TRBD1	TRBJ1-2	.	TGTGCCAGCAGTTTAGCGTCAGGGGGGTCTGGCTACACCTTC	CASSLASGGSGYTF
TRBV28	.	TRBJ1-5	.	TGTGCCAGCAGTCCTAATCAGCCCCAGCATTTT	CASSPNQPQHF
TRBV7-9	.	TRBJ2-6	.	TGTGCCAGCAGCCCCAGATTCTCTGGGGCCAACGTCCTGACTTTC	CASSPRFSGANVLTF
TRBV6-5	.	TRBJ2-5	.	TGTGCCAGCAGTTTTACAGGACAGGGAGGGGAGACCCAGTACTTC	CASSFTGQGGETQYF
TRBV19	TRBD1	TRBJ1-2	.	TGTGCCAGTAGTATCGTGGGCAGAGGACAGGAAAATAACTATGGCTACACCTTC	CASSIVGRGQENNYGYTF
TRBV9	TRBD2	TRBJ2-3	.	TGTGCCAGCAGCCCCCTTTCGCACCGGGAGGGAACAGATACGCAGTATTTT	CASSPLSHREGTDTQYF
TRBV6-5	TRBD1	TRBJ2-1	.	TGTGCCAGCAGTCCGGGACAGGAAGGTATCAATGAGCAGTTCTTC	CASSPGQEGINEQFF
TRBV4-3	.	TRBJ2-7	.	TGCGCCAGCAGCCAAGCTGGCAGCGGCGGGCAGTACTTC	CASSQAGSGGQYF
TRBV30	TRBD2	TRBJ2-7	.	TGTGCCGGGGAGCGGGACTCCTACGAGCAGTACTTC	CAGERDSYEQYF
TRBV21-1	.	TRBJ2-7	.	TGTGCCAGCAGCAAATCTAGCGGGAGTTCCTACGAGCAGTACTTC	CASSKSSGSSYEQYF
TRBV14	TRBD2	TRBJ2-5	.	TGTGCCAGCAGCCTTAGACTAGCCGAACAAGAGACCCAGTACTTC	CASSLRLAEQETQYF
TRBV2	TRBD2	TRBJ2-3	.	TGTGCCAGCAGAGGGACTAGCGGGACAGGAGATACGCAGTATTTT	CASRGTSGTGDTQYF
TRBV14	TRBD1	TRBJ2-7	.	TGTGCCAGCAGCCAAGCGGGACAGGGCTACGAGCAGTACTTC	CASSQAGQGYEQYF
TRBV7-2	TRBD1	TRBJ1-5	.	TGTGCCAGCAGCCCTTGGGACAGCAGCAATCAGCCCCAGCATTTT	CASSPWDSSNQPQHF
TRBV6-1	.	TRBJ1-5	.	TGTGCCAGCAGTGACAGGTCTGGTCAGCCCCAGCATTTT	CASSDRSGQPQHF
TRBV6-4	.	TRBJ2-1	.	TGTGCCAGCAGTGACCCCCCTGGGCTTTTCGATGAGCAGTTCTTC	CASSDPPGLFDEQFF
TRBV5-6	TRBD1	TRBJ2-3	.	TGTGCCAGCAGCCCCAGGGGGCGCACAGATACGCAGTATTTT	CASSPRGRTDTQYF
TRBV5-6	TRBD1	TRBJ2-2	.	TGTGCCAGCAGCTTGGACAGGGGGAAGGACACCGGGGAGCTGTTTTTT	CASSLDRGKDTGELFF
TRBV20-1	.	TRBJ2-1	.	TGCAGTTCGAAACGGGACTCTCTCGTCTTC	CSSKRDSLVF
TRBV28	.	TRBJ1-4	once	TGTGCCAGCAGTTCGGGGGGCGGTAGGGAAAAACTGTTTTTT	CASSSGGGREKLFF
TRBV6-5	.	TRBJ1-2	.	TGTGCCAGCAGTCCCAGGGCCAACTATGGCTACACCTTC	CASSPRANYGYTF
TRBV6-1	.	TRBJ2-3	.	TGTGCCAGCAGTGAGAGGGATAGATCCGATACGCAGTATTTT	CASSERDRSDTQYF
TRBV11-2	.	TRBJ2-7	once	TGTGCCAGCAGCCCCCGGACAGGAGGGTATATCTACGAGCAGTACTTC	CASSPRTGGYIYEQYF
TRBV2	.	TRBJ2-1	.	TGTGCCAGCAGGGAGGCCAGCTACTCCTACAATGAGCAGTTCTTC	CASREASYSYNEQFF
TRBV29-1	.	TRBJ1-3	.	TGCAGCGTAGCCCGGGAAGCCGGAAACACCATATATTTT	CSVAREAGNTIYF
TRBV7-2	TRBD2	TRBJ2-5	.	TGTGCCAGCAGCCTAACATCTAGCGGTCAATCGGGGACCCAGTACTTC	CASSLTSSGQSGTQYF
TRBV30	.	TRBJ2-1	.	TGTGCCTGGAGCGTGGTGGGGGGGCTCGGTGAGCAGTTCTTC	CAWSVVGGLGEQFF
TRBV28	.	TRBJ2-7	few	TGTGCCAGCAGTCGGCAGGGGACCCCCGCCTCCTACGAGCAGTACTTC	CASSRQGTPASYEQYF
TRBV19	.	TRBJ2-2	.	TGTGCCAGTACAGGGGCGCGAACCGGGGAGCTGTTTTTT	CASTGARTGELFF
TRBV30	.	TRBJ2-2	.	TGTGCCTGGAGCCGTAGTGGGGAGCTGTTTTTT	CAWSRSGELFF
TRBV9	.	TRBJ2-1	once	TGTGCCAGCCAGGACGGAAGCAGGGATGAGCAGTTCTTC	CASQDGSRDEQFF
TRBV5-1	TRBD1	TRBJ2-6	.	TGCGCCAGCAGGGAAGGGACAGGGGTGGTTGTTGGCAACGTCCTGACTTTC	CASREGTGVVVGNVLTF
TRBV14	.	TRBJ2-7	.	TGTGCCAGCAGCCAAGTATACGAGCAGTACTTC	CASSQVYEQYF
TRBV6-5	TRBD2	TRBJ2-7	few	TGTGCCAGCAGTTACTCCGGGGAGGGGTGGGACGAGCAGTACTTC	CASSYSGEGWDEQYF
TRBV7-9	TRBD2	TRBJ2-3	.	TGTGCCAGCAGCTTACTAGCGGGAGGACCCGGAGATACGCAGTATTTT	CASSLLAGGPGDTQYF
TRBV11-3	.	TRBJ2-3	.	TGTGCCAGCAGCCCGCGTAGCGGAGGCGGCACAGATACGCAGTATTTT	CASSPRSGGGTDTQYF
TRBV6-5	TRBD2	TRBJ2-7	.	TGTGCCAGCAGTTATAGTAGCGGGGCGAGCGAGCAGTACTTC	CASSYSSGASEQYF
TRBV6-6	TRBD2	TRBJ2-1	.	TGTGCCAGCAGTTATTCGGGAGGTGAGCAGTTCTTC	CASSYSGGEQFF
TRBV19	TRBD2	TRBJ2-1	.	TGTGCCAGTAGTATAGACTCTAGCGGGAACCCCTACAATGAGCAGTTCTTC	CASSIDSSGNPYNEQFF
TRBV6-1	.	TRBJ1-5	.	TGTGCCAGCGCAAGTGAGGTAGTCCTCAATCAGCCCCAGCATTTT	CASASEVVLNQPQHF
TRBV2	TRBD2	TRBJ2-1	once	TGTGCCAGCAGTGAGGGGGGGGCCTACAATGAGCAGTTCTTC	CASSEGGAYNEQFF
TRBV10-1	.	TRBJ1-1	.	TGCGCCAGCAGGGCAAACCCCGGGACAAAGTATCTTTTTGGTCATGAAGCTTTCTTT	CASRANPGTKYLFGHEAFF
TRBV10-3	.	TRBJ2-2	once	TGTGCCATCAGTGACCCAGCGGAGACGAACACCGGGGAGCTGTTTTTT	CAISDPAETNTGELFF
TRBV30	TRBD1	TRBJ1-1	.	TGTGCCTGGCCCGGGACAGGGAACACTGAAGCTTTCTTT	CAWPGTGNTEAFF
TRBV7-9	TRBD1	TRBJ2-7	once	TGTGCCAGCAATCGGGACAGCTCCTACGAGCAGTACTTC	CASNRDSSYEQYF
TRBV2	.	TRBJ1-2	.	TGTGCCAGGGGGGGAACAGGCAATGGCTACACCTTC	CARGGTGNGYTF
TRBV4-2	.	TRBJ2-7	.	TGTGCCAGCAGCCAAGGAGACAGGACAAGCTCCTACGAGCAGTACTTC	CASSQGDRTSSYEQYF
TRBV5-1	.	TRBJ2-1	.	TGCGCCAGCAGCTTGGTAGGGGCTGGGGAGCAGTTCTTC	CASSLVGAGEQFF
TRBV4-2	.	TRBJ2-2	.	TGTGCCAGCTCGAGCCCCACCGGCACCGGGGAGCTGTTTTTT	CASSSPTGTGELFF
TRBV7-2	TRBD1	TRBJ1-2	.	TGTGCCAGCAGCAGACAGGGAGAGGGCTACACCTTC	CASSRQGEGYTF
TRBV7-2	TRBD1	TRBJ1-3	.	TGTGCCAGCAGCTACCAGGGGGGCTCTGGAAACACCATATATTTT	CASSYQGGSGNTIYF
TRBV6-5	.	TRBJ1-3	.	TGTGCCAGCAACCCACAAGGGGCTGGAAACACCATATATTTT	CASNPQGAGNTIYF
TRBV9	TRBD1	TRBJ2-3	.	TGTGCCAGCAGCGTAAGCCCCGGGACAGGGCCCGGAGATACGCAGTATTTT	CASSVSPGTGPGDTQYF
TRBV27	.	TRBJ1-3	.	TGTGCCAGCAGTTCAATCAGCTCTGGAAACACCATATATTTT	CASSSISSGNTIYF
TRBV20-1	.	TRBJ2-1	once	TGCAGGGCCCCGGGTGAGCAGTTCTTC	CRAPGEQFF
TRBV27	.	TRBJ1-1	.	TGTGCCAGCAGTCCCGCCAAACGGGTAGCGGCTTTCTTT	CASSPAKRVAAFF
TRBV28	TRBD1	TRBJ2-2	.	TGTGCCAGCAGGGGACAGGCTAACACCGGGGAGCTGTTTTTT	CASRGQANTGELFF